This passage covers 32 T cell receptor beta chains from one sample sequenced in a study of regulatory T cells in long-lasting Graves disease. Arm-PCR of CDR3 regions and iRepertoire HTBI primers were the basis on which TCR beta libraries were built. TCRdb re-called the multiplex PCR reads with MiXCR, one entry per CDR3 protein. Of more than 450,000 distinct CDR3 sequences in the sample, around 15% were seen once. Specified time point: newly diagnosed GD, antithyroid drugs for less than 3 months. Making the TCR library involved RNA that had been extracted from PBMCs. This sample was also put to use in a study of T cells in Graves' hyperthyroidism and ophthalmopathy.

Sample: peripheral blood mononuclear cells (PBMCs), taken at new diagnosis, from a patient treated with antithyroid drugs. Every receptor here comes from a man aged 35-49 years with Graves disease.

The chain joins TRBV5-1 to TRBJ2-2; D unresolved. CDR3 length: 15 amino acids. Trimming took off 0 bases at V and 4 bases at J, with 10 bases between the two ends. The V gene's germline CDR1 is SGHRS and CDR2 YFSETQ. The CDR3 coding sequence is TGCGCCAGCAGCTTGGCCTCGTTAAGCACCGGGGAGCTGTTTTTT. Encoded protein: CASSLASLSTGELFF.

This clonotype came up many times. The V and J genes are TRBV20-1 and TRBJ2-1, with TRBD2 matching 11 bases. Germline assignment: CDR1 DFQATT and CDR2 SNEGSKA (reference sequence). This CDR3 comprises 13 residues. After removal of 3 bases from V and 9 bases from J, the junction contained 4 bases not matched to a gene. The CDR3 nucleotides read TGCAGTGCTAGTAGCGGGAGGGCCCTTGAGCAGTTCTTC. This sequence encodes CSASSGRALEQFF.

J is TRBJ2-7 and V is TRBV19, with TRBD1 as a possible D gene (5 bases). Germline lookup yields CDR1 LNHDA and CDR2 SQIVND (reference sequence). This CDR3 has 12 residues. Between the trimmed V and J ends, which lost 4 bases and 5 bases, there was a span of 9 bases. The CDR3, as DNA: TGTGCCAGTAGTAAAAAGGGGAACGAGCAGTACTTC. Protein: CASSKKGNEQYF.

The chain couples TRBV24-1 to TRBJ2-1; D uncertain. Trimming stripped 4 bases from V and 5 bases from J, with 5 bases between. The germline CDR1 and CDR2 sequences are KGHDR and SFDVKD. The CDR3 is 12 amino acids. CDR3 sequence: CATSDSHNEQFF. The CDR3 coding sequence is TGTGCCACCAGTGACTCACACAATGAGCAGTTCTTC.

This clonotype was recorded at least ten times. The rearrangement uses TRBV20-1 and TRBJ1-1, with 8 bases lining up with TRBD1. Germline CDR1 reads DFQATT; CDR2 reads SNEGSKA (reference sequence). This CDR3 region has 17 residues. J was trimmed by 1 base and V by 0 bases; bases with no gene match: 10. CDR3 nucleotides: TGCAGTGCTAGAGATCGGCCGGACAGGGCCGAGAACACTGAAGCTTTCTTT. Translation: CSARDRPDRAENTEAFF.

The chain is built from TRBV11-1 and TRBJ2-2, with 9 bases lining up with TRBD1. The CDR3 runs to 15 residues. Germline CDR1 SGHAT, CDR2 FQDESV (reference sequence). V was pared by 5 bases and J by 7 bases, with 8 bases of the junction left unmatched. The CDR3 reads CASSPRDRDYGELFF. The DNA of the CDR3 is TGTGCCAGCAGCCCCCGGGACAGGGATTACGGGGAGCTGTTTTTT. The complete variable domain, with remaining parts taken from reference TRBV11-1 and TRBJ2-2, reads EAEVAQSPRYKITEKSQAVAFWCDPISGHATLYWYRQILGQGPELLVQFQDESVVDDSQLPKDRFSAERLKGVDSTLKIQPAELGDSAMYLCASSPRDRDYGELFFGEGSRLTVL.

This clonotype was found many times. This chain joins TRBV11-2 and TRBJ2-7; TRBD2 matches at 7 bases. This CDR3 has 15 residues. In germline, CDR1 is SGHAT, CDR2 FQNNGV. With 5 bases clipped from V and 6 bases from J, the junction kept 13 bases outside the gene matches. In DNA form, the CDR3 reads TGTGCCAGCAGCCCCTTGTTGGGGGGGAAGGGCGAGCAGTACTTC. Its translation is CASSPLLGGKGEQYF.

The chain is built from TRBV19 and TRBJ2-3; 15 bases line up with TRBD2. With V trimmed by 9 bases and J by 3 bases, 16 bases remained unmatched. Germline CDR1 and CDR2: LNHDA and SQIVND (reference sequence). The CDR3 is 19 residues long. Here the CDR3 reads CASARIGTSGRFGTDTQYF. DNA for the CDR3: TGTGCCAGCGCCAGAATCGGGACTAGCGGGAGGTTCGGGACAGATACGCAGTATTTT.

This clonotype was counted many times. The rearrangement uses TRBV11-2 and TRBJ2-3, with D perhaps TRBD1 (6 bases). The V and J ends lost 4 bases and 4 bases respectively, with 12 bases between them. The CDR3 runs 14 residues. The germline gives CDR1 SGHAT, CDR2 FQNNGV. CDR3: CASSYRVRADTQYF. The CDR3, as DNA: TGTGCCAGCAGCTACAGGGTTCGGGCAGATACGCAGTATTTT.

In DNA form, the CDR3 reads TGTGCCAGCAGCCTAACCAGCGGGAGTGGCGGGGAGCTGTTTTTT. Its protein is CASSLTSGSGGELFF. The rearrangement links TRBV5-4 to TRBJ2-2, with 8 bases lining up with TRBD2. CDR1 SGHNT and CDR2 YYREEE come from the germline V gene (reference sequence). J was trimmed by 7 bases and V by 4 bases; bases with no gene match: 9. This CDR3 contains 15 residues.

This clonotype was counted ten times or more. The chain is built from TRBV30 and TRBJ2-1, with TRBD2 matching 8 bases. CDR1 GTSNPN and CDR2 SVGIG come from the germline V gene (reference sequence). This CDR3 spans 15 amino acids. The V gene end was trimmed by 3 bases and the J gene end by 1 base; junction bases not matched to a gene: 5. CDR3 DNA: TGTGCCTGGAGCATCGGGGGGGCATCCTACAATGAGCAGTTCTTC. It is translated as CAWSIGGASYNEQFF.

The chain carries TRBV7-3 and TRBJ2-5, with TRBD2 as a possible D gene (6 bases). The length of the CDR3 is 13 residues. The germline V gene has CDR1 SGHTA and CDR2 FQGTGA. Deletions cut 5 bases from V and 5 bases from J, with 12 bases between. The CDR3 DNA is TGTGCCAGCAGCCAAGGAGGGGCCGAGACCCAGTACTTC. As protein: CASSQGGAETQYF.

The chain couples TRBV19 to TRBJ2-3; D uncertain. Per germline, CDR1 LNHDA and CDR2 SQIVND (reference sequence). V lost 4 bases, J lost 1 base, and 9 bases lay in between. The CDR3 consists of 14 residues. This CDR3 is CASSTDGRTDTQYF. CDR3 bases: TGTGCCAGTAGTACGGACGGGCGCACAGATACGCAGTATTTT.

This clonotype was seen many times. The V call is TRBV5-1, the J call TRBJ2-3; D unresolved. This CDR3 spans 13 amino acids. V was trimmed by 4 bases and J by 2 bases, leaving 8 bases between them. CDR1 and CDR2 from the germline V gene are SGHRS and YFSETQ. The CDR3 loop is CASSRQTTDTQYF. The CDR3 DNA is TGCGCCAGCAGCAGGCAGACCACAGATACGCAGTATTTT.

The chain uses TRBV28 and TRBJ1-2, with 7 bases fitting TRBD1. Germline CDR1 MDHEN, CDR2 SYDVKM. The CDR3 sequence is 13 residues long. J lost 6 bases, V lost 5 bases, and 6 bases had no gene match. The CDR3 DNA sequence: TGTGCCAGCAGTAAATACGGGACAGATGGCTACACCTTC. Protein product: CASSKYGTDGYTF.

This clonotype was observed a few times. This chain connects TRBV5-1 to TRBJ2-1; D ambiguous. The ends were cut back, 4 bases at V and 9 bases at J, with 11 bases in the middle. CDR3 size: 12 residues. Germline V lookup: CDR1 SGHRS, CDR2 YFSETQ. The DNA for the CDR3 is TGCGCCAGCAGCCCTCCGGCTTCTGAGCAGTTCTTC. Encoded protein: CASSPPASEQFF.

The V gene is TRBV19, the J gene TRBJ2-4; D unresolved. From germline, CDR1 is LNHDA and CDR2 SQIVND (reference sequence). The CDR3 covers 16 residues. V lost 3 bases and J lost 0, with 12 bases in between. The CDR3 nucleotides read TGTGCCAGTAGTATGATAAGGGATGGAGCCAAAAACATTCAGTACTTC. It translates to CASSMIRDGAKNIQYF. The full variable domain, its missing parts supplied by reference TRBV19 and TRBJ2-4, is DGGITQSPKYLFRKEGQNVTLSCEQNLNHDAMYWYRQDPGQGLRLIYYSQIVNDFQKGDIAEGYSVSREKKESFPLTVTSAQKNPTAFYLCASSMIRDGAKNIQYFGAGTRLSVL.

This clonotype was detected many times. This chain uses TRBV6-2 or TRBV6-3 with TRBJ2-1; 11 bases are a match to TRBD2. The V and J ends lost 0 bases and 6 bases, in that order; junction bases with no gene match: 4. The CDR3 consists of 16 residues. Germline V gene data show CDR1 as MNHEY and CDR2 as SVGEGT. CDR3: CASSYSASGRINEQFF. CDR3 DNA sequence: TGTGCCAGCAGTTACTCGGCTAGCGGGAGGATCAATGAGCAGTTCTTC.

The sample holds a few counts of this clonotype. The V call is TRBV5-1, the J call TRBJ2-1; TRBD2 agrees at 11 bases. Germline V gene data show CDR1 as SGHRS and CDR2 as YFSETQ. Germline trimming cut 0 bases from V and 9 bases from J; bases unmatched to any gene: 5. The CDR3 spans 15 residues. CDR3 sequence reads: CASSLEPTSGSEQFF. As DNA, the CDR3 is TGCGCCAGCAGCTTGGAACCCACTAGCGGGAGTGAGCAGTTCTTC. Full variable domain (rest looked up from reference TRBV5-1 and TRBJ2-1): KAGVTQTPRYLIKTRGQQVTLSCSPISGHRSVSWYQQTPGQGLQFLFEYFSETQRNKGNFPGRFSGRQFSNSRSEMNVSTLELGDSALYLCASSLEPTSGSEQFFGPGTRLTVL.

This clonotype showed up many times. The gene calls are TRBV2 and TRBJ2-5; D remains unclear. V was trimmed by 1 base and J by 4 bases, leaving 4 bases between them. Germline values: CDR1 SNHLY, CDR2 FYNNEI. The CDR3 loop spans 12 amino acids. CDR3 DNA: TGTGCCAGCAGTGAAGAGGGAGAGACCCAGTACTTC. Translation: CASSEEGETQYF. Supplemented by reference TRBV2 and TRBJ2-5, the full variable domain reads EPEVTQTPSHQVTQMGQEVILRCVPISNHLYFYWYRQILGQKVEFLVSFYNNEISEKSEIFDDQFSVERPDGSNFTLKIRSTKLEDSAMYFCASSEEGETQYFGPGTRLLVL.

The table lists this clonotype with many counts. V gene TRBV20-1 combines with J gene TRBJ2-5; the match to TRBD2 covers 7 bases. This CDR3 contains 16 residues. V shed 1 base, J shed 1 base, and the junction held 9 bases outside the gene matches. The germline V gene encodes CDR1 DFQATT and CDR2 SNEGSKA (reference sequence). CDR3 in DNA: TGCAGTGCTAGAGGGCTAGCGGAGGGCCTCCAAGAGACCCAGTACTTC. Its translation: CSARGLAEGLQETQYF.

This clonotype was seen only a few times. This chain uses TRBV6-1 with TRBJ2-2; TRBD1 matches at 8 bases. Trimming at V came to 8 bases and at J to 1 base, leaving 0 bases not matched to a gene. Germline-derived CDR1 and CDR2 are MNHNS and SASEGT. The CDR3 consists of 13 residues. The CDR3 loop reads CASDRGNTGELFF. The CDR3 DNA reads TGTGCCAGCGACAGGGGGAACACCGGGGAGCTGTTTTTT.

This clonotype has ten or more counts. CDR3 region: CSAKTSGGVSYNEQFF. CDR3 nucleotides: TGCAGTGCAAAGACTAGCGGGGGGGTCTCCTACAATGAGCAGTTCTTC. The gene calls are TRBV20-1 and TRBJ2-1, with 14 bases that match TRBD2. Germline V gene lookup returns CDR1 DFQATT and CDR2 SNEGSKA (reference sequence). The CDR3 is 16 residues long. Germline trimming cut 6 bases from V and 0 bases from J; bases unmatched to any gene: 4.

This chain uses TRBV30 with TRBJ2-3; possible D gene TRBD1, 5 bases. The CDR3 is made up of 18 amino acids. V lost 1 base to trimming and J lost 0 bases, with 20 bases between them. The germline CDR1 and CDR2 sequences are GTSNPN and SVGIG (reference sequence). As DNA, the CDR3 is TGTGCCTGGAGTGCGGCCGCCTCCGTGACAGTAAGCACAGATACGCAGTATTTT. Protein sequence: CAWSAAASVTVSTDTQYF.

This clonotype was seen at least ten times. V and J are TRBV27 and TRBJ2-1; TRBD2 agrees at 11 bases. V gave up 0 bases and J gave up 7 bases; unmatched junction bases: 2. The length of the CDR3 is 15 residues. CDR1 is MNHEY and CDR2 is SMNVEV in the germline V gene (reference sequence). In DNA, the CDR3 is TGTGCCAGCAGTTTATCTAGCGGGAGGGTAAATGAGCAGTTCTTC. It specifies CASSLSSGRVNEQFF.

This clonotype was observed many times. The CDR3 is CASKINLVGELFF. CDR3 in DNA: TGTGCCAGCAAGATCAACTTAGTGGGGGAGCTGTTTTTT. This chain uses TRBV11-2 with TRBJ2-2, with D unclear. This CDR3 spans 13 amino acids. Germline CDR1 and CDR2: SGHAT and FQNNGV. The V end was cut by 7 bases, the J end by 8 bases, with 14 bases between.

This clonotype was picked up a small number of times. This CDR3 is CASSTLRTNSSYNEQFF. DNA of the CDR3: TGTGCCAGTAGTACTCTCCGGACCAACAGCTCCTACAATGAGCAGTTCTTC. V gene TRBV19 combines with J gene TRBJ2-1; D call uncertain. The CDR3 length is 17 residues. CDR1 and CDR2 from the germline V gene are LNHDA and SQIVND (reference sequence). V lost 4 bases and J 0 bases, leaving 16 bases between the germline ends.

This clonotype occurred many times. The chain links TRBV6-1 to TRBJ1-1; the D is unclear. CDR1 is MNHNS and CDR2 is SASEGT in the germline V gene. The CDR3 is made up of 15 amino acids. The ends were cut back, 5 bases at V and 0 bases at J, with 13 bases in the middle. The CDR3 protein is CASSPGLRVNTEAFF. As DNA, the CDR3 is TGTGCCAGCAGTCCCGGGCTTAGGGTGAACACTGAAGCTTTCTTT.

This clonotype was picked up a small number of times. This rearrangement joins TRBV20-1 to TRBJ2-1, with 7 bases aligning to TRBD2. J was trimmed by 9 bases and V by 6 bases; bases with no gene match: 14. Germline V lookup: CDR1 DFQATT, CDR2 SNEGSKA (reference sequence). The CDR3 loop spans 14 amino acids. The CDR3 DNA is TGCAGTGCAAGGAGGGAGGGCGTACGCATTGAGCAGTTCTTC. It is translated as CSARREGVRIEQFF.

V and J are TRBV12-3 or TRBV12-4 and TRBJ1-5; 11 bases line up with TRBD1. The CDR3 has 16 residues. V was clipped by 6 bases and J by 4 bases; unmatched bases: 8. The CDR3 reads CASSFGQGAGNQPQHF. The DNA of the CDR3 is TGTGCCAGCAGCTTTGGACAGGGGGCCGGGAATCAGCCCCAGCATTTT.

This clonotype was picked up many times. The rearrangement uses TRBV2 and TRBJ2-3, with TRBD2 as a possible D gene (5 bases). Trimming removed 6 bases at V and 2 bases at J, with 24 bases between. This CDR3 is built from 18 residues. Germline V CDR1 and CDR2: SNHLY, FYNNEI. The CDR3 DNA reads as TGTGCCAGCAGCCTCGCCAGCGGCATCCTCTCTCCCACAGATACGCAGTATTTT. It is translated as CASSLASGILSPTDTQYF.

The CDR3 DNA reads TGTGCCACCAGCAGGGCGGGACAGAGGGGTACTGAAGCTTTCTTT. Its translation: CATSRAGQRGTEAFF. V gene TRBV15 combines with J gene TRBJ1-1, with 7 bases identical to TRBD1. CDR1 is LNHNV, CDR2 YYDKDF, per germline (reference sequence). V lost 3 bases and J lost 5; bases outside the gene matches: 9. The CDR3 extends over 15 amino acids.